Reported below is one T cell receptor (beta chain). Its specificity is unknown. This entry belongs to a study of OX40 agonist ivuxolimab in advanced cancers. Whole-study context: Dose-escalation cases comprised hepatocellular carcinoma, melanoma, renal cell or head and neck cancer. Cohort: 65% to 90% men, mean age around 61, aged about 20 to 90. Overall study results and limits: By week 6 at 0.1 to 3.0 mg/kg, blood CD4+ and CD8+ T cells had expanded clonally. CD8+ T cells were the subset that, on average, had more expanded clones than CD4+.

CDR1 SSHAT and CDR2 FNYEAQ come from the germline V gene (reference sequence). This CDR3 has 11 amino acids. V was pared by 8 bases and J by 10 bases, with 14 bases between. Using immunoSEQ multiplex PCR, the repertoire was profiled, and TCRdb retains in-frame clones only, with some absent. Seen here are 41,000 or so clones, 85% observed once, and the top ten hold under 40%. The chain recombines TRBV7-7 with TRBJ1-1; D not resolved. The sample in question was CD4+ or CD8+ T cells sorted from blood, obtained in a trial of the OX40 agonist ivuxolimab. This receptor was identified in an adult with an advanced solid tumor such as melanoma, head and neck, liver or kidney cancer. The CDR3 region has the DNA TGTGCCAGCCCCGGTAGACAACGAGCTTTCTTT. It yields the protein CASPGRQRAFF. Using reference TRBV7-7 and TRBJ1-1 for the parts outside the CDR3, the full variable domain is GAGVSQSPRYKVTKRGQDVTLRCDPISSHATLYWYQQALGQGPEFLTYFNYEAQPDKSGLPSDRFSAERPEGSISTLTIQRTEQRDSAMYRCASPGRQRAFFGQGTRLTVV.